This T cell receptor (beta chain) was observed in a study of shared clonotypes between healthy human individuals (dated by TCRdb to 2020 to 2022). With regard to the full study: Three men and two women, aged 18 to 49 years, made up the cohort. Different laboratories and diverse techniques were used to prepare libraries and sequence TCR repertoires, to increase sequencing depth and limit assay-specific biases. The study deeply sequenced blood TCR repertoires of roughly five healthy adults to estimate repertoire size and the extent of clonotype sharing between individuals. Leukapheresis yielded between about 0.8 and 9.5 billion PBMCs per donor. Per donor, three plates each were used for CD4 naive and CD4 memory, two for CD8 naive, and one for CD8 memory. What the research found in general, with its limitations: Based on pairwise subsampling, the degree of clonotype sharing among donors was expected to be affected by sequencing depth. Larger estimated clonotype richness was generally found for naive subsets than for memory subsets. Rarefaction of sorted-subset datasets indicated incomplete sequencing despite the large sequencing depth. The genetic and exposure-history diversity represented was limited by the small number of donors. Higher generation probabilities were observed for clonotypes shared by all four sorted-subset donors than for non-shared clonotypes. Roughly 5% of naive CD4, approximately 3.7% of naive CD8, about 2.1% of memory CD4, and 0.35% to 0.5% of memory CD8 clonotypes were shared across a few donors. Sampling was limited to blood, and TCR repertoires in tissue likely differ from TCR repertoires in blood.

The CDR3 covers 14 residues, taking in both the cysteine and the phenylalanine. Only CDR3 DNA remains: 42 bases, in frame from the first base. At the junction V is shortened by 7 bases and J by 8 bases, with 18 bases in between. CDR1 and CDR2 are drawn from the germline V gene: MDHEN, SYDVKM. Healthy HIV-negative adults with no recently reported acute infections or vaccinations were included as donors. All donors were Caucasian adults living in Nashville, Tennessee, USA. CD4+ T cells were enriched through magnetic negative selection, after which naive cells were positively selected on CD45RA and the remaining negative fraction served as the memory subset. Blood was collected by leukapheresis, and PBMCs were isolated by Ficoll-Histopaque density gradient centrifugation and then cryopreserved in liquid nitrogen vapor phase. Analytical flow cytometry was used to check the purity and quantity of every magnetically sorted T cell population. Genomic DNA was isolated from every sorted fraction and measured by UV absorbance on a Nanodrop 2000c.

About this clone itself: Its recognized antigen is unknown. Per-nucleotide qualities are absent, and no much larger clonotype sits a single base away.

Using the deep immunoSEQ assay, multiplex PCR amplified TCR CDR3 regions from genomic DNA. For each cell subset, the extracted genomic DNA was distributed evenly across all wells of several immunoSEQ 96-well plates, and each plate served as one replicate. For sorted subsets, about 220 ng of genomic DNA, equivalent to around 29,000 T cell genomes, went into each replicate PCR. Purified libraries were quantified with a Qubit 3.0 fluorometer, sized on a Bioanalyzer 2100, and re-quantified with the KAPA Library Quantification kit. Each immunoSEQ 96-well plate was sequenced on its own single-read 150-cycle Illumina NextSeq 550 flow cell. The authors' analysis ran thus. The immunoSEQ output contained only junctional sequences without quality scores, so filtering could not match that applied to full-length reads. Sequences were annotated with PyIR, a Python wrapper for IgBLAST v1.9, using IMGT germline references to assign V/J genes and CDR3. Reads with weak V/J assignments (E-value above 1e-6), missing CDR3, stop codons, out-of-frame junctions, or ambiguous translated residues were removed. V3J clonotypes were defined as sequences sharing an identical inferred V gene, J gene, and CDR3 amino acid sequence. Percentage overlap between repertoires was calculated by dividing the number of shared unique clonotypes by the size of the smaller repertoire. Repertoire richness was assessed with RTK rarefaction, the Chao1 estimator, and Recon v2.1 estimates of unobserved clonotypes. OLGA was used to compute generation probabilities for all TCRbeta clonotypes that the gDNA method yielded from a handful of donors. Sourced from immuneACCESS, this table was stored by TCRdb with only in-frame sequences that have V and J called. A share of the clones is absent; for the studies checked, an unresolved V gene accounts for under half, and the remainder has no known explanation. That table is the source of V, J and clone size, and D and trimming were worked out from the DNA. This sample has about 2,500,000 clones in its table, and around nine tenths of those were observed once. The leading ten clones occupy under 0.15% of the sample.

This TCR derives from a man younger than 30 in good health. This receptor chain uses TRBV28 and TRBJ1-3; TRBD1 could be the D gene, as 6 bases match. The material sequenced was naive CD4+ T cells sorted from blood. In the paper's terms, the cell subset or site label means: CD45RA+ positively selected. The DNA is TGTGCCAGCAAACCGGCAGGGGCGAGTGACACCATATATTTT. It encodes CASKPAGASDTIYF.